The clone carrying this T cell receptor beta chain was seen repeatedly, ten times or more. The CDR3 is made up of 13 amino acids. Trimming cost V 4 bases and J 0 bases, with 9 bases left between them. The germline V gene has CDR1 SQVTM and CDR2 ANQGSEA. Unique molecular identifiers were used to barcode this TCRbeta library. TCRdb fed the PCR reads into MiXCR, producing one record per CDR3 protein. The sample shows roughly 590,000 distinct CDR3 sequences, approximately 15% of them seen only once. The data originate from a study of T-cell reconstitution after alpha-beta-depleted transplantation in children.

The V gene is TRBV29-1, the J gene TRBJ1-1; D is unresolved. The sample here was PBMCs from the stem cell graft donor, taken from the stem cell graft. The TCR originated in a human donor who donated a stem cell graft to a child with acute myeloid leukemia. CDR3 protein: CSVAAALNTEAFF. The CDR3 coding sequence is TGCAGCGTTGCTGCAGCTCTGAACACTGAAGCTTTCTTT.